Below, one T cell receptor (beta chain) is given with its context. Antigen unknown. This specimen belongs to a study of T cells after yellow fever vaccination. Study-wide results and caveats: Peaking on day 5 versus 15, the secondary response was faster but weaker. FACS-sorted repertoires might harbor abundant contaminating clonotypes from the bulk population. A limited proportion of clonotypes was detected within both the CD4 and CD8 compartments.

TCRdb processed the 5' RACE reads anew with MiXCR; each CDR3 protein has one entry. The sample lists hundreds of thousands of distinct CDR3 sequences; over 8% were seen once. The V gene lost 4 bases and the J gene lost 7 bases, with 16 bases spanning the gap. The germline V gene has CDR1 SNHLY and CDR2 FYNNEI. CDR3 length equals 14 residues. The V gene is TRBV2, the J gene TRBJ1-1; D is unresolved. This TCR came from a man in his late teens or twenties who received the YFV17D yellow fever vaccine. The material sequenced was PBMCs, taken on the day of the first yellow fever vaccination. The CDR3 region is CASSVGGWQHEAFF. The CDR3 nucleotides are TGTGCCAGCAGTGTAGGAGGTTGGCAGCATGAAGCTTTCTTT.